This TCR beta chain was sequenced in a study of beta chain features in type 1 diabetes. This CDR3 comprises 14 residues. Germline V gene lookup returns CDR1 SEHNR and CDR2 FQNEAQ (reference sequence). Trimming shortened V by 5 bases and J by 5 bases, and 13 bases separated the two germline ends. As every portion of the isolated RNA was reverse transcribed, the sequencing read expressed TCRB transcripts. The assay was immunoSEQ multiplex PCR, and TCRdb's table has in-frame clones only and misses some. This sample has about 340,000 clones, with around 7.6% found just once. The V gene is TRBV7-9, the J gene TRBJ2-1; D is uncertain. This clonotype was sampled from a woman between 18 and 29 years old in good health. The sequenced material came from central memory CD4+ T cells from blood. CDR3 nucleotides: TGTGCCAGCAGCGCCAGACGGGCGGACAATGAGCAGTTCTTC. The encoded protein is CASSARRADNEQFF.